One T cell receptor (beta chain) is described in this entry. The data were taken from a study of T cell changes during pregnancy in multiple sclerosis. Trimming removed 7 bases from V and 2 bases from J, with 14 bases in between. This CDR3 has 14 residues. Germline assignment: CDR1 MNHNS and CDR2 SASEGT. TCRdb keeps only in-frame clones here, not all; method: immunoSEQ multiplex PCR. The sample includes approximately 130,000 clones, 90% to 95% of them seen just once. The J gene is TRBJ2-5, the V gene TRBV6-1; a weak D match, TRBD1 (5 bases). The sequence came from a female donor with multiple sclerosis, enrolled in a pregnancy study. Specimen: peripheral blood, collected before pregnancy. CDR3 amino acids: CASNNPQGQETQYF. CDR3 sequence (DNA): TGTGCCAGCAACAATCCGCAGGGTCAAGAGACCCAGTACTTC.